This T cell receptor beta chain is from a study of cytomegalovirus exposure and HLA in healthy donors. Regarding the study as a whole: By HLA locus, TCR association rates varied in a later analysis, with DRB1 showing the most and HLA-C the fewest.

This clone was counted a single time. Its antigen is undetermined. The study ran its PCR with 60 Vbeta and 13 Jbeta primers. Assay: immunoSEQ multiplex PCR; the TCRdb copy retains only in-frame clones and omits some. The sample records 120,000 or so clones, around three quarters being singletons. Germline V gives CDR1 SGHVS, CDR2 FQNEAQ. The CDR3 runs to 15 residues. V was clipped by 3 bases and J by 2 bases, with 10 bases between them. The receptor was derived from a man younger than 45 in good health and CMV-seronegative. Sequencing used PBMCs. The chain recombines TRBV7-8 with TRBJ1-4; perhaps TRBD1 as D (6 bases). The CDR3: CASSFLDSTNEKLFF. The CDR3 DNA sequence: TGTGCCAGCAGCTTCCTGGACAGTACTAATGAAAAACTGTTTTTT.